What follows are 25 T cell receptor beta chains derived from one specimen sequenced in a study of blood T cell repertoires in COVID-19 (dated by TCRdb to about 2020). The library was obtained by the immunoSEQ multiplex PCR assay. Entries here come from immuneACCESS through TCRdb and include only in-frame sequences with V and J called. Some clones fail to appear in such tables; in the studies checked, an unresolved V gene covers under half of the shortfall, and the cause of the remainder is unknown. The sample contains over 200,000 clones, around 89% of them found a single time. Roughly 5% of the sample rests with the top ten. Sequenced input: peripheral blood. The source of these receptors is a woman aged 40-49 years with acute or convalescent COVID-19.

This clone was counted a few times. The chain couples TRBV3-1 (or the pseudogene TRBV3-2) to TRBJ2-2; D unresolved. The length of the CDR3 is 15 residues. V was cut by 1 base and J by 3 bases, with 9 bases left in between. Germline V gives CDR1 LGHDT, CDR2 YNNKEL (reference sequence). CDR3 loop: CASSQVQVDTGELFF. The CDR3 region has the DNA TGTGCCAGCAGCCAAGTTCAGGTGGACACCGGGGAGCTGTTTTTT.

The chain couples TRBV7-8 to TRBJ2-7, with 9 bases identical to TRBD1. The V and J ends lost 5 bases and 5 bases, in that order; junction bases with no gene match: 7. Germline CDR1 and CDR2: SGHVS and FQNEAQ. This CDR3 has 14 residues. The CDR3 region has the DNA TGTGCCAGCAGCCCCAGACAGGGGGGAAACGAGCAGTACGTC. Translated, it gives CASSPRQGGNEQYV.

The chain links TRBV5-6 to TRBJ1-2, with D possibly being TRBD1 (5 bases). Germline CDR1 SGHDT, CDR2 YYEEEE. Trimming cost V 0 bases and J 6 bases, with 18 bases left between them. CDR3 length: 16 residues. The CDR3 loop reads CASSLVATGRSHGYTF. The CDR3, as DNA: TGTGCCAGCAGCTTGGTAGCAACAGGCCGTTCCCATGGCTACACCTTC.

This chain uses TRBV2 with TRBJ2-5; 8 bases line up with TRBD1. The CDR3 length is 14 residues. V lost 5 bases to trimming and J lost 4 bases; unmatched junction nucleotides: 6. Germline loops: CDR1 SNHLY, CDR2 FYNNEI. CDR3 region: CASSRLTGGETQYF. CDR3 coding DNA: TGTGCCAGCAGTCGACTTACAGGGGGAGAGACCCAGTACTTC. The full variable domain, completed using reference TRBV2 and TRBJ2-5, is EPEVTQTPSHQVTQMGQEVILRCVPISNHLYFYWYRQILGQKVEFLVSFYNNEISEKSEIFDDQFSVERPDGSNFTLKIRSTKLEDSAMYFCASSRLTGGETQYFGPGTRLLVL.

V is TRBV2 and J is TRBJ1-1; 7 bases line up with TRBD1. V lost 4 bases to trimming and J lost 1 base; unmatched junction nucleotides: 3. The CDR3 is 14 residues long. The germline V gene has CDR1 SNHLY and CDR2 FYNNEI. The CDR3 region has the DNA TGTGCCAGCAGTGCCGGGACAGCGAACACTGAAGCTTTCTTT. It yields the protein CASSAGTANTEAFF.

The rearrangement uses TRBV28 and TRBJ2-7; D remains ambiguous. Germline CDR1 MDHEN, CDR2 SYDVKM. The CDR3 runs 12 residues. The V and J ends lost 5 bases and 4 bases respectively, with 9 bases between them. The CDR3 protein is CASSGLTYEQYV. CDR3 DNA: TGTGCCAGCAGTGGGTTGACTTACGAGCAGTACGTC.

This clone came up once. Written as DNA, the CDR3 is TGTGCCAGCAGTTACTCGAGGGATGGCTACACCTTC. Its translation: CASSYSRDGYTF. This chain links TRBV6-6 with TRBJ1-2; D unresolved. The germline CDR1 and CDR2 sequences are MNHNY and SVGAGI (reference sequence). This CDR3 spans 12 amino acids. The V and J ends lost 0 bases and 6 bases respectively, with 5 bases between them.

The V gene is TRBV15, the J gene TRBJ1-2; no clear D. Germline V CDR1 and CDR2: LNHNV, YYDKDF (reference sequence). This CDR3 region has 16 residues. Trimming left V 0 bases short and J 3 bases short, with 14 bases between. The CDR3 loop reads CATSRDLGVDDYGYTF. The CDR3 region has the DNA TGTGCCACCAGCAGAGATCTCGGGGTGGATGACTATGGCTACACCTTC. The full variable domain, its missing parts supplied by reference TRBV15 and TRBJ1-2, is DAMVIQNPRYQVTQFGKPVTLSCSQTLNHNVMYWYQQKSSQAPKLLFHYYDKDFNNEADTPDNFQSRRPNTSFCFLDIRSPGLGDTAMYLCATSRDLGVDDYGYTFGSGTRLTVV.

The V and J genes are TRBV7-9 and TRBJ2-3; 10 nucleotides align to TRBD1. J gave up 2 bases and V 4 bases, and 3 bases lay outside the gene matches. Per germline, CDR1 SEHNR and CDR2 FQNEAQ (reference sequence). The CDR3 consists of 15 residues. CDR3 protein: CASSSGQGYTDTQYF. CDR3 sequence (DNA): TGTGCCAGCAGCTCGGGACAGGGGTACACAGATACGCAGTATTTT.

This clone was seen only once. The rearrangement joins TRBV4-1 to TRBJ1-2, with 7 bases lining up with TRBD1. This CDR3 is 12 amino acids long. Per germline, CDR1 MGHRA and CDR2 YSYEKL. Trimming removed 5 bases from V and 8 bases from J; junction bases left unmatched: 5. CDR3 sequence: CASSVRDSGYTF. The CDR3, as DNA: TGCGCCAGCAGCGTCCGGGACAGCGGCTACACCTTC.

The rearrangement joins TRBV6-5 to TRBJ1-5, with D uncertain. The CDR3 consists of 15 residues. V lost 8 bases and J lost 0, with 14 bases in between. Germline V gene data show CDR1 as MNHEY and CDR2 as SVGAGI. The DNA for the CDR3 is TGTGCCAGCCGGAGGCCTCGTGATAGCAATCAGCCCCAGCATTTT. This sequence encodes CASRRPRDSNQPQHF.

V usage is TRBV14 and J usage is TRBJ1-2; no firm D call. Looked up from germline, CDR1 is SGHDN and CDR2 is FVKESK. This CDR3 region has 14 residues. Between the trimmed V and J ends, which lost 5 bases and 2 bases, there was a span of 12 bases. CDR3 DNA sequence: TGTGCCAGCAGCTTTGGACTCAGGAACTATGGCTACACCTTC. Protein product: CASSFGLRNYGYTF.

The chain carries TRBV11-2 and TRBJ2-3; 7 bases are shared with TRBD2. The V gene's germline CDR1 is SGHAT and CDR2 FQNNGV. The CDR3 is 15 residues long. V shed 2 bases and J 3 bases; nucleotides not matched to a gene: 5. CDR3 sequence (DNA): TGTGCCAGCAGCTTAACATTGCGGGGGACAGATACGCAGTATTTT. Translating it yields CASSLTLRGTDTQYF.

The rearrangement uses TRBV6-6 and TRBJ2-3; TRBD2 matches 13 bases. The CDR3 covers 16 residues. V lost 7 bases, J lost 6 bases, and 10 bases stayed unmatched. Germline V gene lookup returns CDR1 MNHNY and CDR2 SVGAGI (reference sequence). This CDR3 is CASTGTSGEYIDTQYF. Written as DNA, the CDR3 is TGTGCCAGCACCGGGACTAGCGGGGAGTATATTGATACGCAGTATTTT.

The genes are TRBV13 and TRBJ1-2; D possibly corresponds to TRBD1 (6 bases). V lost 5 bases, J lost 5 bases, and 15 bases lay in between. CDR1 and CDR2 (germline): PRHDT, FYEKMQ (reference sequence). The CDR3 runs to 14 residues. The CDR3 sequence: CASSQSTGIYGYTF. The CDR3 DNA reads TGTGCCAGCAGCCAAAGCACAGGGATATATGGCTACACCTTC.

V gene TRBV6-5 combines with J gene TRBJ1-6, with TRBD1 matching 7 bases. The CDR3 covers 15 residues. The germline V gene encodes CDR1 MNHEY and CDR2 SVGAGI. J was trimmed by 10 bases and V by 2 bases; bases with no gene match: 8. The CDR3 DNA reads TGTGCCAGCAGTTACCGTGACAGGGACGGCTCACCCCTCCACTTT. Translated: CASSYRDRDGSPLHF.

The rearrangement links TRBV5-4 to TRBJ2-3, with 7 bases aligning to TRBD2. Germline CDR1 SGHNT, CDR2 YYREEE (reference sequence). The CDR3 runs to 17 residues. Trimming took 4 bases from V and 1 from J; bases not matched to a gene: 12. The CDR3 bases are TGTGCCAGCAGCCCCGACCTGGGAGGGTCTCGCACAGATACGCAGTATTTT. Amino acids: CASSPDLGGSRTDTQYF.

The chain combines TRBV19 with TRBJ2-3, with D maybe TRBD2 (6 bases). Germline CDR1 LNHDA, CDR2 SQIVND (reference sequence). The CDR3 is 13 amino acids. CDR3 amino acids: CAIWWTTTDTQYF. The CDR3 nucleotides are TGTGCAATTTGGTGGACTACGACTGATACGCAGTATTTT.

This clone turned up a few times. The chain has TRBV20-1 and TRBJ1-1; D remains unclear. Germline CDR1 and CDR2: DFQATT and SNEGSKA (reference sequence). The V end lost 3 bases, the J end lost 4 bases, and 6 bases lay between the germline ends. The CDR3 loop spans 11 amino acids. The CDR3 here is CSASIATEAFF. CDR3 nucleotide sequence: TGCAGTGCTAGTATAGCCACTGAAGCTTTCTTT.

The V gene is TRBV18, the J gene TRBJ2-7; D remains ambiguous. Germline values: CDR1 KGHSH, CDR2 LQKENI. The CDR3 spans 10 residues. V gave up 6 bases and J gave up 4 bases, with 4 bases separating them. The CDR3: CASSRYEQYV. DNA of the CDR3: TGTGCCAGCTCCAGGTACGAGCAGTACGTC.

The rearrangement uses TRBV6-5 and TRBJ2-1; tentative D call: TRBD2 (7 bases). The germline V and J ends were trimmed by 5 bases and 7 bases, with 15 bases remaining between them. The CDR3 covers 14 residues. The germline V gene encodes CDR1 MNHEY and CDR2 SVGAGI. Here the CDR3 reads CASSNRGGKNEQFF. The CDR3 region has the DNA TGTGCCAGCAGTAATAGGGGGGGGAAAAATGAGCAGTTCTTC.

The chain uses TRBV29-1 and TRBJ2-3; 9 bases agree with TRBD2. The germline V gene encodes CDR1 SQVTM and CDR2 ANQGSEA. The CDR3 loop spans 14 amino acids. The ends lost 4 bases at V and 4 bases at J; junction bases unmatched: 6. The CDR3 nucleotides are TGCAGCGTTGCAAAAGGGACTAGCCCAGATACGCAGTATTTT. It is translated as CSVAKGTSPDTQYF.

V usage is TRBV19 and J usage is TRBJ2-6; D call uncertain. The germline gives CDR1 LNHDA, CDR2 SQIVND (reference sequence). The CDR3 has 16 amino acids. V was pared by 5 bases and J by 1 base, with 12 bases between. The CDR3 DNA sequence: TGTGCCAGTAGTTATGGCCAGTGGTCTGGGGCCAACGTCCTGACTTTC. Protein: CASSYGQWSGANVLTF.

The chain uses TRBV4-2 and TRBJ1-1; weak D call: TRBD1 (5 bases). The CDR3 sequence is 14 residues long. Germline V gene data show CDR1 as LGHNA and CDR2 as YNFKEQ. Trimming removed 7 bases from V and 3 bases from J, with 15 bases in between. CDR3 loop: CASTGSLGDTEAFF. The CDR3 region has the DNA TGTGCCAGCACCGGATCCCTAGGGGACACTGAAGCTTTCTTT.

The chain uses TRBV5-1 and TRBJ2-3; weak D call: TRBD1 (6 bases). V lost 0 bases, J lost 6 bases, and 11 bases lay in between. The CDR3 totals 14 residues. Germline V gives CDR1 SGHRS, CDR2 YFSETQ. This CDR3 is CASSLVGADDTQYF. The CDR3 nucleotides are TGCGCCAGCAGCTTGGTGGGGGCCGATGATACGCAGTATTTT.